A single sample is the source of the 4 T cell receptor beta chains below, sequenced in a study of blood T cell repertoires in COVID-19 (dated by TCRdb to about 2020). Library preparation was by the immunoSEQ multiplex PCR assay. TCRdb took this table from immuneACCESS and kept in-frame rearrangements with V and J called. Such tables lack part of the clones; where checked against another copy, unresolved V genes explain under half of the gap, and the rest is unexplained. This sample has a few hundred thousand clones in its table, and roughly nine tenths of those were observed once. The ten largest clonotypes hold around 1% of the sample. Sequencing used PBMCs or T cells enriched from blood (not recorded which). The origin of the receptors is a man aged 18 to 35 who had recovered from COVID-19.

J is TRBJ2-1 and V is TRBV24-1, with a tentative D call TRBD2 (5 bases). The germline CDR1 and CDR2 sequences are KGHDR and SFDVKD. The CDR3 contains 16 residues. V dropped 3 bases and J dropped 4 bases, with 15 bases sitting between them. The CDR3 loop reads CATSDPDSAIYNEQFF. The CDR3 DNA reads as TGTGCCACCAGTGATCCGGACTCAGCGATTTACAATGAGCAGTTCTTC.

The chain combines TRBV4-1 with TRBJ1-4, with D possibly TRBD1 on 5 matching bases. The CDR3 is 15 residues long. V lost 1 base, J lost 4 bases, and 10 bases lay in between. Per germline, CDR1 MGHRA and CDR2 YSYEKL. The CDR3 region is CASSQAGQNNEKLFF. In DNA form, the CDR3 reads TGCGCCAGCAGCCAAGCCGGACAAAATAATGAAAAACTGTTTTTT.

The chain links TRBV5-1 to TRBJ1-2, with D possibly matching TRBD1 (5 bases). V shed 7 bases and J shed 10 bases, with 20 bases lying between them. CDR1 and CDR2 (germline): SGHRS, YFSETQ. This CDR3 comprises 13 residues. Here the CDR3 DNA reads TGCGCCAGCTCCAACCCCGGGGGATCCTACTACACCTTC. Encoded protein: CASSNPGGSYYTF. Full variable domain (outside the CDR3, taken from reference TRBV5-1 and TRBJ1-2): KAGVTQTPRYLIKTRGQQVTLSCSPISGHRSVSWYQQTPGQGLQFLFEYFSETQRNKGNFPGRFSGRQFSNSRSEMNVSTLELGDSALYLCASSNPGGSYYTFGSGTRLTVV.

The rearrangement joins TRBV6-5 to TRBJ2-1; D not resolved. The CDR3 is 13 amino acids. V shed 0 bases and J shed 10 bases, with 10 bases lying between them. Looked up from germline, CDR1 is MNHEY and CDR2 is SVGAGI. Here the CDR3 DNA reads TGTGCCAGCAGTTACTCGCGGTTTCGCGAGCAGTTCTTC. The encoded protein is CASSYSRFREQFF.